These 30 T cell receptor beta chains share one sample of origin, sequenced in a study of Graves' ophthalmopathy and Graves' hyperthyroidism. Investigators amplified TCR beta CDR3 regions from RNA transcripts. The library came from an HTBI-primed first-round RT-PCR and a second-round multiplex PCR. TCRdb re-called the multiplex PCR reads with MiXCR, one entry per CDR3 protein. The repertoire holds around 1.1 million distinct CDR3 sequences, with about 36% as singletons. The sequenced sample consisted of peripheral blood or thyroid tissue (not recorded which). The receptors were sampled from an adult man with Graves' hyperthyroidism.

This clonotype has a count of ten or more. As DNA, the CDR3 is TGTGCCACCAGCAGAGGCCGGGGACTACAAGAGACCCAGTACTTC. Translated: CATSRGRGLQETQYF. The chain recombines TRBV15 with TRBJ2-5; TRBD2 matches 7 bases. The CDR3 has 15 residues. In germline, CDR1 is LNHNV, CDR2 YYDKDF (reference sequence). J gave up 2 bases and V 1 base, and 4 bases lay outside the gene matches.

This clonotype occurred once. This may come from a read error, since a much larger clone is one base off. This chain connects TRBV20-1 to TRBJ2-7; D uncertain. The V gene's germline CDR1 is DFQATT and CDR2 SNEGSKA (reference sequence). V was cut by 0 bases and J by 2 bases, with 8 bases left in between. This CDR3 is built from 13 residues. The CDR3 DNA sequence: TGCAGTGCTAGAGAGGGGATGACCTACGAGCAGTACTTC. It encodes CSAREGMTYEQYF.

This clonotype was counted ten times or more. The rearrangement joins TRBV24-1 to TRBJ2-2; TRBD2 matches at 14 bases. This CDR3 contains 16 residues. With V trimmed by 9 bases and J by 4 bases, 6 bases remained unmatched. The V gene's germline CDR1 is KGHDR and CDR2 SFDVKD. The CDR3 sequence: CATGTSGRGGTGELFF. In DNA form, the CDR3 reads TGTGCCACCGGGACTAGCGGGAGAGGGGGCACCGGGGAGCTGTTTTTT.

This clonotype showed up just a few times. This rearrangement joins TRBV19 to TRBJ2-7; 15 bases align to TRBD2. After removal of 4 bases from V and 7 bases from J, the junction contained 8 bases not matched to a gene. This CDR3 is 16 amino acids long. The germline CDR1 and CDR2 sequences are LNHDA and SQIVND (reference sequence). CDR3 sequence reads: CASSTPAGLAGGEQYF. The CDR3 DNA is TGTGCCAGTAGTACCCCGGCGGGACTAGCGGGGGGTGAGCAGTACTTC. The whole variable domain, remainder taken from reference TRBV19 and TRBJ2-7, is DGGITQSPKYLFRKEGQNVTLSCEQNLNHDAMYWYRQDPGQGLRLIYYSQIVNDFQKGDIAEGYSVSREKKESFPLTVTSAQKNPTAFYLCASSTPAGLAGGEQYFGPGTRLTVT.

In its sample, this clonotype was seen a few times. The gene calls are TRBV14 and TRBJ2-7, with 7 bases identical to TRBD2. Trimming at V came to 4 bases and at J to 3 bases, leaving 9 bases not matched to a gene. This CDR3 has 15 amino acids. CDR1 and CDR2 (germline): SGHDN, FVKESK. The CDR3 loop is CASSPLGGGSYEQYF. CDR3 in DNA: TGTGCCAGCAGCCCCTTGGGTGGCGGGAGCTACGAGCAGTACTTC. Supplemented by reference TRBV14 and TRBJ2-7, the full variable domain reads EAGVTQFPSHSVIEKGQTVTLRCDPISGHDNLYWYRRVMGKEIKFLLHFVKESKQDESGMPNNRFLAERTGGTYSTLKVQPAELEDSGVYFCASSPLGGGSYEQYFGPGTRLTVT.

V and J are TRBV7-2 and TRBJ1-6; D possibly corresponds to TRBD1 (5 bases). Between the trimmed V and J ends, which lost 3 bases and 10 bases, there was a span of 19 bases. The CDR3 has 16 amino acids. The V gene's germline CDR1 is SGHTA and CDR2 FQGNSA. CDR3 loop: CASSFPTGTIFSPLHF. CDR3 bases: TGTGCCAGCAGCTTCCCGACCGGGACTATTTTCTCACCCCTCCACTTT.

This clonotype has more than one count but fewer than ten. The chain carries TRBV13 and TRBJ2-7, with 13 bases lining up with TRBD2. This CDR3 is built from 15 residues. V gave up 5 bases and J gave up 7 bases; unmatched junction bases: 8. Looked up from germline, CDR1 is PRHDT and CDR2 is FYEKMQ (reference sequence). Here the CDR3 DNA reads TGTGCCAGCAGCCATCAACTAGCGGGAGGGAGGGAGCAGTACTTC. Translated: CASSHQLAGGREQYF.

This clonotype has ten or more counts. This chain uses TRBV5-6 with TRBJ1-2; D is perhaps TRBD1 (6 bases). V shed 5 bases and J shed 2 bases, with 16 bases lying between them. From germline, CDR1 is SGHDT and CDR2 YYEEEE. The CDR3 is made up of 15 amino acids. The CDR3 region has the DNA TGTGCCAGCAGTTCAACGGGACACCCAAACTATGGCTACACCTTC. It specifies CASSSTGHPNYGYTF.

Notes on this clonotype: One base away lies a much larger clone, so this may be a sequencing read error. This sequence joins TRBV29-1 and TRBJ2-7, with D possibly being TRBD1 or TRBD2 (5 bases each). CDR1 and CDR2 from the germline V gene are SQVTM and ANQGSEA. The CDR3 runs to 15 residues. Trimming removed 0 bases from V and 0 bases from J, with 12 bases in between. The CDR3: CSVEDPGSTSYEQYF. The CDR3 DNA reads as TGCAGCGTTGAAGATCCAGGGAGTACCTCCTACGAGCAGTACTTC.

This clonotype was counted ten times or more. The CDR3 DNA sequence: TGTGCCAGCAGCTCCCTTAGAGGAGCTGAAGCTTTCTTT. Protein: CASSSLRGAEAFF. This chain joins TRBV14 and TRBJ1-1; D unclear. The CDR3 spans 13 residues. Trimming stripped 5 bases from V and 6 bases from J, with 13 bases between. Looked up from germline, CDR1 is SGHDN and CDR2 is FVKESK. Full variable domain (rest looked up from reference TRBV14 and TRBJ1-1): EAGVTQFPSHSVIEKGQTVTLRCDPISGHDNLYWYRRVMGKEIKFLLHFVKESKQDESGMPNNRFLAERTGGTYSTLKVQPAELEDSGVYFCASSSLRGAEAFFGQGTRLTVV.

Regarding this clonotype: Relative to the germline gene, one junction end is altered; a read error may explain this. The chain uses TRBV9 and TRBJ2-5, with a tentative D call TRBD1 (5 bases). CDR1 is SGDLS, CDR2 YYNGEE, per germline. The CDR3 runs 14 residues. CDR3 sequence reads: CAGSVGVYAETQYF. Written as DNA, the CDR3 is TGTGCCGGCAGCGTAGGGGTGTATGCAGAGACCCAGTACTTC.

This clonotype was seen at least ten times. The genes are TRBV20-1 and TRBJ1-4; D remains unclear. Germline V lookup: CDR1 DFQATT, CDR2 SNEGSKA (reference sequence). The CDR3 extends over 14 amino acids. Trimming removed 5 bases from V and 5 bases from J, with 15 bases in between. The CDR3 reads CSADAPGGNEKLFF. The DNA of the CDR3 is TGCAGTGCTGATGCGCCGGGCGGAAATGAAAAACTGTTTTTT.

Regarding this clonotype: The CDR3 carries no conserved terminal phenylalanine or tryptophan, so it likely arises from a read error. This chain links TRBV7-2 with TRBJ1-1; D gene unclear. Trimming stripped 3 bases from V and 0 bases from J, with 8 bases between. Germline loops: CDR1 SGHTA, CDR2 FQGNSA. The CDR3 has 14 residues. The CDR3 nucleotides read TGTGCCAGCAGCTTCGGACCTATGAACACTGAAGCTTTCCTT. It yields the protein CASSFGPMNTEAFL.

This clonotype was detected ten times or more. The rearrangement uses TRBV6-5 and TRBJ1-5, with D tentatively TRBD1 (6 bases). The V and J ends lost 4 bases and 1 base respectively, with 20 bases between them. Germline CDR1 and CDR2: MNHEY and SVGAGI. The CDR3 spans 18 residues. The CDR3 loop reads CASSSARDTLGSNQPQHF. Written as DNA, the CDR3 is TGTGCCAGCAGTTCCGCCCGGGACACACTCGGGAGCAATCAGCCCCAGCATTTT.

V usage is TRBV6-5 and J usage is TRBJ2-5; perhaps TRBD2 as D (6 bases). This CDR3 contains 14 residues. In germline, CDR1 is MNHEY, CDR2 SVGAGI. Trimming shortened V by 6 bases and J by 2 bases, and 13 bases separated the two germline ends. The CDR3 loop reads CASRAAGPQETQYF. DNA of the CDR3: TGTGCCAGCAGGGCCGCGGGGCCACAAGAGACCCAGTACTTC.

The rearrangement joins TRBV7-9 to TRBJ2-5, with 10 bases lining up with TRBD2. The V gene's germline CDR1 is SEHNR and CDR2 FQNEAQ (reference sequence). The V and J ends lost 3 bases and 14 bases, in that order; junction bases with no gene match: 9. The CDR3 loop spans 13 amino acids. The CDR3 DNA follows: TGTGCCAGCAGCTTGGTCGCTAGCGGGAGACCTTACTTC. This encodes CASSLVASGRPYF. Using reference TRBV7-9 and TRBJ2-5 for the parts outside the CDR3, the full variable domain is DTGVSQNPRHKITKRGQNVTFRCDPISEHNRLYWYRQTLGQGPEFLTYFQNEAQLEKSRLLSDRFSAERPKGSFSTLEIQRTEQGDSAMYLCASSLVASGRPYFGPGTRLLVL.

The chain joins TRBV7-9 to TRBJ1-1; 7 bases fit TRBD1. CDR3 length: 15 residues. The ends lost 5 bases at V and 0 bases at J; junction bases unmatched: 6. The germline gives CDR1 SEHNR, CDR2 FQNEAQ (reference sequence). The CDR3 loop is CASSPQGSVNTEAFF. In DNA, the CDR3 is TGTGCCAGCAGCCCACAGGGGAGTGTGAACACTGAAGCTTTCTTT.

This clonotype was observed a single time. The rearrangement uses TRBV5-1 and TRBJ2-2; 9 bases map to TRBD1. CDR1 is SGHRS, CDR2 YFSETQ, per germline. The CDR3 totals 15 residues. After removal of 8 bases from V and 4 bases from J, the junction contained 9 bases not matched to a gene. In DNA form, the CDR3 reads TGCGCCAGTGGGAACGGACAGGGGTTCACCGGGGAGCTGTTTTTT. It is translated as CASGNGQGFTGELFF.

This clonotype was picked up many times. A read error may produce the germline difference seen at one junction end. The J gene is TRBJ1-2, the V gene TRBV7-2; weak D call: TRBD1 (5 bases). The CDR3 sequence is 12 residues long. Germline-derived CDR1 and CDR2 are SGHTA and FQGNSA. The chain's CDR3 is CASSLVSGPGDF. Here the CDR3 DNA reads TGTGCCAGCAGCTTAGTAAGCGGACCGGGGGACTTC.

The V call is TRBV12-3 or TRBV12-4, the J call TRBJ2-7, with D uncertain. The CDR3 has 13 amino acids. The ends were cut back, 3 bases at V and 4 bases at J, with 10 bases in the middle. The chain's CDR3 is CASSLAYFYEQYF. CDR3 in DNA: TGTGCCAGCAGTTTGGCCTATTTTTACGAGCAGTACTTC.

This clonotype was observed a handful of times. The chain is built from TRBV28 and TRBJ2-5; D remains unclear. The CDR3 contains 15 residues. The germline V gene has CDR1 MDHEN and CDR2 SYDVKM. The V gene lost 2 bases and the J gene lost 1 base, with 11 bases spanning the gap. The CDR3 region has the DNA TGTGCCAGCAGTTTAAGATCGGTGTTCCAAGAGACCCAGTACTTC. Its protein is CASSLRSVFQETQYF.

This clonotype was picked up many times. CDR3 residues: CASSPQGRPQYEQYF. The DNA for the CDR3 is TGTGCCAGCAGCCCTCAGGGACGACCTCAGTACGAGCAGTACTTC. V gene TRBV7-9 combines with J gene TRBJ2-7; D may correspond to TRBD1 or TRBD2 (5 bases each). The CDR3 loop spans 15 amino acids. Between the trimmed V and J ends, which lost 5 bases and 4 bases, there was a span of 18 bases. Germline V gene data show CDR1 as SEHNR and CDR2 as FQNEAQ (reference sequence).

This clonotype showed up just once. This may arise from a read error, as a much more abundant clone is one base away. The chain couples TRBV2 to TRBJ2-2; 8 bases are a match to TRBD1. The germline V gene has CDR1 SNHLY and CDR2 FYNNEI. The V gene end was trimmed by 4 bases and the J gene end by 1 base; junction bases not matched to a gene: 5. The CDR3 runs to 16 residues. The chain's CDR3 is CASSAAGTGNTGELFF. The CDR3, as DNA: TGTGCCAGCAGTGCGGCAGGGACAGGGAACACCGGGGAGCTGTTTTTT.

This clonotype was detected only a few times. The V gene is TRBV10-3, the J gene TRBJ1-1; no definite D call. Trimming pared 10 bases from V and 1 base from J, leaving 13 bases between. The CDR3 totals 13 residues. Germline V gene data show CDR1 as ENHRY and CDR2 as SYGVKD. The CDR3: CATKILENTEAFF. The CDR3 region has the DNA TGTGCCACCAAGATACTCGAGAACACTGAAGCTTTCTTT.

A word on this clonotype: Given a much more abundant clone one base away, this may be a read error. The genes are TRBV5-1 and TRBJ1-5; the D gene is possibly TRBD1 (5 bases). CDR3 length: 15 amino acids. The germline V gene encodes CDR1 SGHRS and CDR2 YFSETQ. The V end lost 3 bases, the J end lost 3 bases, and 13 bases lay between the germline ends. DNA for the CDR3: TGCGCCAGCAGCTCCCAAGGGACTTCCAATCAGCCCCAGCATTTT. Amino acids: CASSSQGTSNQPQHF.

The rearrangement joins TRBV6-2 or TRBV6-3 to TRBJ2-7, with D unclear. The CDR3 is made up of 14 amino acids. The germline CDR1 and CDR2 sequences are MNHEY and SVGEGT. Trimming took off 6 bases at V and 2 bases at J, with 14 bases between the two ends. CDR3 residues: CASSSRPPAYEQYF. DNA for the CDR3: TGTGCCAGCAGCAGCCGTCCCCCGGCCTACGAGCAGTACTTC.

V and J are TRBV7-9 and TRBJ1-2, with TRBD1 as a possible D gene (6 bases). Germline CDR1 reads SEHNR; CDR2 reads FQNEAQ (reference sequence). V lost 8 bases to trimming and J lost 4 bases, with 17 bases between them. The CDR3 runs to 14 residues. The DNA for the CDR3 is TGTGCCAGCGGTCTTGTCAGGGGCACCTATGGCTACACCTTC. Translated, it gives CASGLVRGTYGYTF. Filled out from reference TRBV7-9 and TRBJ1-2, the complete variable domain reads DTGVSQNPRHKITKRGQNVTFRCDPISEHNRLYWYRQTLGQGPEFLTYFQNEAQLEKSRLLSDRFSAERPKGSFSTLEIQRTEQGDSAMYLCASGLVRGTYGYTFGSGTRLTVV.

This clonotype has ten or more counts. The chain uses TRBV10-1 and TRBJ1-1; D may be TRBD1 (5 bases). Trimming removed 7 bases from V and 8 bases from J, with 17 bases in between. In germline, CDR1 is WNHNN, CDR2 SYGVQD (reference sequence). The CDR3 contains 13 residues. The CDR3 spells CASTPGGSSEAFF. The CDR3 region has the DNA TGCGCCAGCACCCCCGGGGGGTCATCGGAAGCTTTCTTT.

V usage is TRBV25-1 and J usage is TRBJ2-1; D not resolved. In germline, CDR1 is MGHDK, CDR2 SYGVNS. This CDR3 has 14 residues. Trimming removed 6 bases at V and 0 bases at J, with 9 bases between. The CDR3 DNA is TGTGCCAGCAGCGGACGAAGCTCCTACAATGAGCAGTTCTTC. It yields the protein CASSGRSSYNEQFF. The full variable domain, completed using reference TRBV25-1 and TRBJ2-1, is EADIYQTPRYLVIGTGKKITLECSQTMGHDKMYWYQQDPGMELHLIHYSYGVNSTEKGDLSSESTVSRIRTEHFPLTLESARPSHTSQYLCASSGRSSYNEQFFGPGTRLTVL.

The chain joins TRBV4-1 to TRBJ2-7, with 9 bases that match TRBD2. The CDR3 loop spans 16 amino acids. In germline, CDR1 is MGHRA, CDR2 YSYEKL. Trimming at V came to 3 bases and at J to 4 bases, leaving 10 bases not matched to a gene. The CDR3 sequence is CASSHYLAGARYEQYF. The DNA of the CDR3 is TGCGCCAGCAGCCATTACTTAGCGGGAGCTCGGTACGAGCAGTACTTC.